The 4 T cell receptor delta chains given below trace back to one sample, sequenced in a study of gamma-delta chains in newborns, infants, children. TCRdb re-identified clones in the reads via CATT. The table includes under 8,500 delta-chain clones, less than 0.75% detected once. The sequenced sample consisted of blood. The receptor source for this set is a child who was a newborn, infant or young child, either healthy, febrile or measles-vaccinated (not recorded which).

This clone has just a few counts. A single base separates this from a much larger clone, so it may be a read error. This sample includes further DNA sequences coding for the same CDR3. The gene calls are TRDV2 and TRDJ3; D is uncertain. Germline V gives CDR1 GEAIGNYY, CDR2 EKD. The CDR3 totals 16 residues. The CDR3 DNA reads as TGTGCCTGTGACACCCCTGGCCTGCGGGACACCCGCCAGATGTTTTTC. It codes for CACDTPGLRDTRQMFF.

In its sample, this clone is medium-sized. An end of the junction differs from the germline gene, which may be a read error. The chain recombines TRDV2 with TRDJ3; 8 bases match TRDD3. This CDR3 contains 17 residues. Germline loops: CDR1 GEAIGNYY, CDR2 EKD. The CDR3: CACDSTGGSRDTRQMFF. DNA for the CDR3: TGTGCCTGTGACAGTACTGGGGGCTCCCGGGACACCCGACAGATGTTTTTC.

About this clone itself: Just one base apart from a much larger clone, this may be a read error. This specimen includes other DNA sequences encoding the same CDR3. The genes are TRDV2 and TRDJ1, with TRDD3 matching 12 bases. V trimming: 3 bases; J trimming: 5 bases; junction bases outside the gene matches: 15. The length of the CDR3 is 18 residues. The germline V gene has CDR1 GEAIGNYY and CDR2 EKD. The CDR3 bases are TGTGCCTGTGACTCCTTACTGGGGGATACCCTTCCGACTGATAAACTCATCTTT. It specifies CACDSLLGDTLPTDKLIF.

Comments on this clone: This sequence may be a read error, since a much larger clone differs from it by one base. This specimen includes other DNA sequences encoding the same CDR3. The J gene is TRDJ3, the V gene TRDV2; D possibly corresponds to TRDD3 (6 bases). Germline CDR1 GEAIGNYY, CDR2 EKD. The CDR3 is 20 amino acids. CDR3 bases: TGTGCCTGTGACACCGCATGGGGGGCCCCGAGCTCCTGGGACACCCGCCAGATGTTTTTC. Its translation is CACDTAWGAPSSWDTRQMFF.